This paragraph covers one TCR beta chain sequence. In the authors' methods: Amplifying reference gene primers gave estimates of nucleated cell counts. Sequenced by immunoSEQ multiplex PCR; TCRdb stores in-frame clones only, minus some. V and J calls and clone size are as listed in that table; D and trimming were resolved from the DNA. The sample shows approximately 24,000 clones, 89% of them seen only once. The data derive from a study of blood T cell repertoires in COVID-19. Study in general: Italy, Spain and the United States were the sources of the convalescent and acute COVID-19 samples. T cells, B-cell-depleted T cells, or PBMCs supplied cDNA or gDNA.

The CDR3 loop spans 15 amino acids. In germline, CDR1 is LGHDT, CDR2 YNNKEL (reference sequence). V dropped 3 bases and J dropped 4 bases, with 15 bases sitting between them. What was sequenced was peripheral blood. The clonotype comes from a human donor in a cohort sampled during active COVID-19. The V and J genes are TRBV3-1 (or the pseudogene TRBV3-2) and TRBJ1-1; weak D call: TRBD1 (6 bases). CDR3 sequence: CASSHLRGRGTEAFF. CDR3 sequence (DNA): TGTGCCAGCAGCCACCTCAGGGGCCGCGGCACTGAAGCTTTCTTT.